These 19 T cell receptor beta chains originate from one sample sequenced in a study of cytomegalovirus exposure and HLA in healthy donors. Researchers ran the PCR with 60 Vbeta and 13 Jbeta primers. Sequencing used immunoSEQ multiplex PCR; TCRdb keeps in-frame clones, though not all of them. The table shows under 200,000 clones, with 81% occurring only once. Sequenced input: PBMCs. The origin of the receptors is a man aged 50-59 years in good health and CMV-seropositive.

The chain is built from TRBV9 and TRBJ2-3; D ambiguous. V was pared by 0 bases and J by 6 bases, with 8 bases between. CDR1 is SGDLS and CDR2 is YYNGEE in the germline V gene. This CDR3 is built from 13 residues. Written as DNA, the CDR3 is TGTGCCAGCAGCGTAGGCAGTCCGGATACGCAGTATTTT. It encodes CASSVGSPDTQYF.

This chain links TRBV6-6 with TRBJ2-7; 11 positions match TRBD1. This CDR3 contains 15 residues. Trimming at V came to 4 bases and at J to 3 bases, leaving 5 bases not matched to a gene. CDR1 and CDR2 from the germline V gene are MNHNY and SVGAGI (reference sequence). CDR3 protein: CASSWGGTGGYEQYF. Here the CDR3 DNA reads TGTGCCAGCAGTTGGGGCGGGACAGGGGGCTACGAGCAGTACTTC.

The chain has TRBV28 and TRBJ1-1; maybe TRBD1 (6 bases). The V end lost 6 bases, the J end lost 1 base, and 18 bases lay between the germline ends. The CDR3 extends over 16 amino acids. The germline V gene has CDR1 MDHEN and CDR2 SYDVKM. The CDR3 coding sequence is TGTGCCAGCAGCGCCCCGAGGGGGGGAAGGAACACTGAAGCTTTCTTT. This codes for CASSAPRGGRNTEAFF.

This chain links TRBV27 with TRBJ2-2, with TRBD2 matching over 10 bases. This CDR3 spans 15 amino acids. V shed 5 bases, J shed 1 base, and the junction held 1 base outside the gene matches. Germline V gene sequence: CDR1 MNHEY, CDR2 SMNVEV (reference sequence). CDR3 coding DNA: TGTGCCAGCAGTCGACTAGCGGGGAACACCGGGGAGCTGTTTTTT. Its protein is CASSRLAGNTGELFF.

The chain links TRBV5-1 to TRBJ2-3; D is undetermined. This CDR3 region has 12 residues. V dropped 4 bases and J dropped 4 bases, with 7 bases sitting between them. From germline, CDR1 is SGHRS and CDR2 YFSETQ. DNA of the CDR3: TGCGCCAGCAGCCAGTCAGCAGATACGCAGTATTTT. Translated, it gives CASSQSADTQYF.

This clone was detected a few times. This chain connects TRBV9 to TRBJ2-1; 9 bases align to TRBD1. The CDR3 runs 14 residues. V lost 4 bases and J lost 8; bases outside the gene matches: 7. The germline V gene encodes CDR1 SGDLS and CDR2 YYNGEE. The CDR3 DNA is TGTGCCAGCAGCCAGGACAGGGGTTTTGATGAGCAGTTCTTC. Translation: CASSQDRGFDEQFF.

In DNA, the CDR3 is TGCGCCAGCAGCCAAGGGTTGACAGGATCGTTCGGAAACACCATATATTTT. Translated: CASSQGLTGSFGNTIYF. The chain couples TRBV4-3 to TRBJ1-3; D may be TRBD1 (6 bases). V dropped 1 base and J dropped 4 bases, with 17 bases sitting between them. The CDR3 sequence is 17 residues long. CDR1 and CDR2 (germline): LGHNA, YSLEER.

The chain has TRBV6-5 and TRBJ1-1; 8 positions agree with TRBD1. CDR3 size: 13 residues. CDR1 and CDR2 (germline): MNHEY, SVGAGI. With V trimmed by 5 bases and J by 5 bases, 4 bases remained unmatched. The CDR3 loop is CASSRTGSTEAFF. In nucleotides, the CDR3 is TGTGCCAGCAGTCGGACAGGGAGTACTGAAGCTTTCTTT.

The gene calls are TRBV25-1 and TRBJ2-7; the match to TRBD1 covers 9 bases. V lost 3 bases, J lost 3 bases, and 6 bases stayed unmatched. Germline CDR1 MGHDK, CDR2 SYGVNS. This CDR3 spans 15 amino acids. CDR3 region: CASSDANRGLYEQYF. The CDR3 region has the DNA TGTGCCAGCAGTGATGCAAACAGGGGGCTCTACGAGCAGTACTTC.

The J gene is TRBJ1-5, the V gene TRBV28; D ambiguous. The CDR3 spans 14 residues. The germline V and J ends were trimmed by 3 bases and 2 bases, with 8 bases remaining between them. Germline lookup yields CDR1 MDHEN and CDR2 SYDVKM. For the CDR3, the DNA is TGTGCCAGCAGTTTTCGGCAGGGCAATCAGCCCCAGCATTTT. This sequence encodes CASSFRQGNQPQHF.

The chain employs TRBV6-1 and TRBJ2-2; D may be TRBD1 (6 bases). CDR1 MNHNS and CDR2 SASEGT come from the germline V gene. There are 15 residues in the CDR3. With 2 bases removed from V and 5 bases from J, the gap between germline ends came to 12 bases. CDR3 sequence reads: CASSEIRGWTGELFF. As DNA, the CDR3 is TGTGCCAGCAGTGAAATCAGGGGTTGGACCGGGGAGCTGTTTTTT.

The rearrangement links TRBV15 to TRBJ1-2; D remains ambiguous. Trimming shortened V by 5 bases and J by 7 bases, and 20 bases separated the two germline ends. Germline V gene lookup returns CDR1 LNHNV and CDR2 YYDKDF (reference sequence). This CDR3 spans 15 amino acids. CDR3 in DNA: TGTGCCACCAGCCCCTCCGGACTGCTTCTAGGTGGCTACACCTTC. Amino acid sequence: CATSPSGLLLGGYTF.

The CDR3 here is CASSQAPGTSGGAPFF. CDR3 bases: TGCGCCAGCAGCCAAGCCCCCGGGACTAGCGGGGGGGCTCCGTTCTTC. The chain couples TRBV4-1 to TRBJ2-1; TRBD2 matches at 16 bases. This CDR3 contains 16 residues. V lost 1 base, J lost 15 bases, and 9 bases stayed unmatched. CDR1 is MGHRA and CDR2 is YSYEKL in the germline V gene.

The chain uses TRBV28 and TRBJ2-3, with 12 bases fitting TRBD2. Per germline, CDR1 MDHEN and CDR2 SYDVKM. This CDR3 is built from 16 residues. J was trimmed by 2 bases and V by 3 bases; bases with no gene match: 3. The CDR3 bases are TGTGCCAGCAGTTTGACTAGCGGGAGCTTCACAGATACGCAGTATTTT. Its translation: CASSLTSGSFTDTQYF.

This chain connects TRBV7-2 to TRBJ2-2; D may be TRBD2 (5 bases). The CDR3 covers 14 residues. Germline CDR1 reads SGHTA; CDR2 reads FQGNSA. V lost 3 bases, J lost 3 bases, and 8 bases lay in between. CDR3 sequence (DNA): TGTGCCAGCAGCTTCGCACTAGACACCGGGGAGCTGTTTTTT. The encoded protein is CASSFALDTGELFF.

The chain uses TRBV7-9 and TRBJ1-5; 8 bases fit TRBD1. Unmatched junction bases numbered 12, after V lost 5 bases and J lost 0 bases. From germline, CDR1 is SEHNR and CDR2 FQNEAQ (reference sequence). The CDR3 is 18 residues long. Written as DNA, the CDR3 is TGTGCCAGCAGCACAGTCCCGACAGGGGACAATAGCAATCAGCCCCAGCATTTT. Its translation: CASSTVPTGDNSNQPQHF. Combining the CDR3 with reference TRBV7-9 and TRBJ1-5 gives the whole variable domain DTGVSQNPRHKITKRGQNVTFRCDPISEHNRLYWYRQTLGQGPEFLTYFQNEAQLEKSRLLSDRFSAERPKGSFSTLEIQRTEQGDSAMYLCASSTVPTGDNSNQPQHFGDGTRLSIL.

This chain connects TRBV7-8 to TRBJ1-2; D not certain. The CDR3 contains 13 residues. The germline V gene encodes CDR1 SGHVS and CDR2 FQNEAQ. V lost 5 bases and J 4 bases, leaving 11 bases between the germline ends. The CDR3 region is CASSTREFYGYTF. In DNA, the CDR3 is TGTGCCAGCAGCACCCGGGAGTTCTATGGCTACACCTTC.

V and J are TRBV5-6 and TRBJ2-1; 9 bases fit TRBD2. This CDR3 has 17 amino acids. Germline V gene lookup returns CDR1 SGHDT and CDR2 YYEEEE. Trimming cost V 4 bases and J 0 bases; bases outside gene matches: 8. Written as DNA, the CDR3 is TGTGCCAGCAGCCTGGGACTAGCCACCTACTCCTACAATGAGCAGTTCTTC. Translation: CASSLGLATYSYNEQFF.

The rearrangement joins TRBV5-5 to TRBJ1-1, with D perhaps TRBD1 (5 bases). The V end was cut by 0 bases, the J end by 2 bases, with 8 bases between. Germline V gene lookup returns CDR1 SGHKS and CDR2 YYEKEE (reference sequence). The CDR3 loop spans 14 amino acids. CDR3 DNA sequence: TGTGCCAGCAGCTTGGAACAGGTCAACACTGAAGCTTTCTTT. Translated, it gives CASSLEQVNTEAFF.